The clone carrying this T cell receptor (beta chain) was seen a single time. The antigen remains undetermined. Specified time point: week 11, during vaccination. With topical imiquimod, each dose of the vaccine consisted of 300 ug of mutant IDH1 20-mer peptide. This CDR3 region has 11 residues. The V end was cut by 1 base, the J end by 6 bases, with 3 bases between. Germline CDR1 DFQATT, CDR2 SNEGSKA (reference sequence). The data originate from a study of a mutant IDH1 vaccine in newly diagnosed glioma. Study-wide background: In some groups vaccination began 4-6 weeks post-radiotherapy; others received it with temozolomide. Patients under treatment included approximately 62% males and roughly 40% females and had a mean age of approximately 40 years.

Only in-frame clones appear in the TCRdb table, and some are missing; sequencing was by immunoSEQ multiplex PCR. The sample shows 100,000 to 120,000 clones, roughly 88% of them seen only once. Study findings and constraints: Seemingly, top peripheral T cell clonotype changes bore no relation to pseudoprogression.

Sequencing used PBMCs, obtained from a glioma patient whose treatment included an IDH1 peptide vaccine. The source is a woman aged 45 to 65 with glioma. V and J are TRBV20-1 and TRBJ2-2; no firm D call. CDR3 sequence (DNA): TGCAGTGCTAGAGCTTCCGGGGAGCTGTTTTTT. Its protein product is CSARASGELFF.